Below, 14 T cell receptor beta chains from the same sample are listed, as sequenced in a study of vaccination and CD4 T cells after COVID-19. Treatment defined: approximately 10-day PBMC culture with coronavirus spike peptide pools or control peptides (ViraFEST assay). Sequenced with the Oncomine TCR Beta short-read assay was DNA taken from cultured CD4+ T cells. TCRdb reanalysed the PCR reads using MiXCR and keeps one entry per CDR3 protein. Among around 10,000 distinct CDR3 sequences listed, over 45% were seen once. Their specific antigens are unknown. The sequenced material came from CD4+ T cells from blood, cultured in vitro. These receptors were collected from a human donor who had recovered from COVID-19.

The V gene is TRBV12-3 or TRBV12-4, the J gene TRBJ2-2; a possible D gene is TRBD2 (6 bases). V gave up 7 bases and J gave up 2 bases, with 11 bases separating them. CDR3 size: 14 residues. CDR3 bases: TGTGCCAGCACCCCGGGGGTAAACACCGGGGAGCTGTTTTTT. Translation: CASTPGVNTGELFF.

The gene calls are TRBV6-5 and TRBJ1-2; 10 positions match TRBD1. V shed 3 bases, J shed 6 bases, and the junction held 4 bases outside the gene matches. The CDR3 consists of 14 residues. Germline lookup yields CDR1 MNHEY and CDR2 SVGAGI. CDR3 sequence (DNA): TGTGCCAGCAGTTATGGACAGGGGGGGGATGGCTACACCTTC. Translation: CASSYGQGGDGYTF.

DNA of the CDR3: TGTGCCAGCAGTAAGAGACCGTTAATATCTAACTATGGCTACACCTTC. Its translation is CASSKRPLISNYGYTF. J is TRBJ1-2 and V is TRBV2; D unclear. Trimming stripped 5 bases from V and 0 bases from J, with 16 bases between. The CDR3 runs 16 residues. CDR1 and CDR2 from the germline V gene are SNHLY and FYNNEI.

The CDR3 reads CASSVGDSFREPQHF. The CDR3 bases are TGTGCCAGCAGCGTAGGGGACAGCTTCAGGGAGCCCCAGCATTTT. The V and J genes are TRBV9 and TRBJ1-5; 7 bases match TRBD1. CDR1 and CDR2 (germline): SGDLS, YYNGEE. Trimming cost V 0 bases and J 8 bases; bases outside gene matches: 8. The CDR3 consists of 15 residues.

The chain joins TRBV20-1 to TRBJ1-3; weak D call: TRBD1 (6 bases). The V gene's germline CDR1 is DFQATT and CDR2 SNEGSKA (reference sequence). V was trimmed by 0 bases and J by 8 bases, leaving 14 bases between them. This CDR3 has 14 residues. CDR3 sequence: CSARDVGRGDTIYF. In DNA form, the CDR3 reads TGCAGTGCTAGAGATGTTGGCAGGGGCGACACCATATATTTT.

The V gene is TRBV11-3, the J gene TRBJ2-2; 8 bases are a match to TRBD1. The CDR3 is 16 residues long. With V trimmed by 6 bases and J by 0 bases, 6 bases remained unmatched. Germline CDR1 is SGHNT and CDR2 is YENEEA. CDR3 DNA: TGTGCCAGCAGGCAACCGGGACAGGCGAACACCGGGGAGCTGTTTTTT. Translation: CASRQPGQANTGELFF.

J is TRBJ2-7 and V is TRBV28; D may be TRBD2 (6 bases). Germline V gene lookup returns CDR1 MDHEN and CDR2 SYDVKM. The V end was cut by 5 bases, the J end by 4 bases, with 15 bases between. The CDR3 is made up of 14 amino acids. The CDR3 DNA is TGTGCCAGCAGTCCGCTCCGGGAGCCGTACGAGCAGTACTTC. This gives the protein CASSPLREPYEQYF.

This chain connects TRBV6-1 to TRBJ2-3; 7 positions match TRBD1. V was clipped by 6 bases and J by 3 bases; unmatched bases: 6. Germline V CDR1 and CDR2: MNHNS, SASEGT. There are 14 residues in the CDR3. The CDR3 region has the DNA TGTGCCAGCAGCAAGGGGACAGTTACAGATACGCAGTATTTT. Residues: CASSKGTVTDTQYF.

V and J are TRBV7-2 and TRBJ2-2; D not resolved. The CDR3 covers 14 residues. CDR1 SGHTA and CDR2 FQGNSA come from the germline V gene. The V and J ends lost 1 base and 3 bases respectively, with 6 bases between them. CDR3 DNA sequence: TGTGCCAGCAGCTTAGTAAGGTACACCGGGGAGCTGTTTTTT. Protein: CASSLVRYTGELFF.

This clonotype was detected a few times. This chain joins TRBV27 and TRBJ2-4, with D unresolved. V was shortened by 9 bases and J by 2 bases, with 14 bases between the two germline ends. CDR3 length equals 14 residues. The germline V gene encodes CDR1 MNHEY and CDR2 SMNVEV (reference sequence). The CDR3 spells CARRFRIPKNIQYF. The CDR3 DNA reads TGTGCCAGAAGATTCAGGATTCCCAAAAACATTCAGTACTTC.

The chain combines TRBV20-1 with TRBJ1-2; D unclear. Trimming removed 0 bases at V and 3 bases at J, with 8 bases between. This CDR3 is built from 13 residues. Germline V gene sequence: CDR1 DFQATT, CDR2 SNEGSKA (reference sequence). The CDR3 DNA reads as TGCAGTGCTAGAGAGGGCCCCGACTATGGCTACACCTTC. It encodes CSAREGPDYGYTF.

The chain recombines TRBV6-2 or TRBV6-3 with TRBJ2-5; D not certain. CDR3 length: 13 amino acids. Trimming took off 7 bases at V and 5 bases at J, with 14 bases between the two ends. The germline gives CDR1 MNHEY, CDR2 SVGEGT. DNA of the CDR3: TGTGCCAGCATCCGGGCAGGTCAGGAGACCCAGTACTTC. Translating gives CASIRAGQETQYF.

The V gene is TRBV27, the J gene TRBJ1-1; 7 bases align to TRBD1. The CDR3 length is 13 residues. V gave up 5 bases and J gave up 6 bases; unmatched junction bases: 6. Germline CDR1 is MNHEY and CDR2 is SMNVEV (reference sequence). In DNA form, the CDR3 reads TGTGCCAGCAGTAGGTACAGGGGTGCTGAAGCTTTCTTT. This translates into CASSRYRGAEAFF.

The rearrangement uses TRBV6-1 and TRBJ1-2; no reliable D call. The CDR3 covers 14 residues. The V and J ends lost 8 bases and 3 bases respectively, with 16 bases between them. Germline CDR1 reads MNHNS; CDR2 reads SASEGT. For the CDR3, the DNA is TGTGCCAGCCGAACCACGGGGTTCGACTATGGCTACACCTTC. Protein product: CASRTTGFDYGYTF.